This T cell receptor (beta chain) was retrieved from a study of blood T cell repertoires in COVID-19. About the study: Sources were T cells, B-cell-depleted T cells, or PBMCs; the material itself was cDNA or gDNA.

The method was immunoSEQ multiplex PCR; TCRdb's version includes in-frame clones alone and lacks a portion of them. This table holds around 250,000 clones, around nine tenths found once. Sequences were obtained from peripheral blood. The clonotype was recovered from a woman aged 70-85 years with active or convalescent COVID-19.

The chain's CDR3 is CASRGTRGAHTEAFF. In DNA form, the CDR3 reads TGTGCCAGCAGGGGTACCAGGGGGGCGCACACTGAAGCTTTCTTT. The chain carries TRBV7-9 and TRBJ1-1; 7 bases are a match to TRBD1. This CDR3 comprises 15 residues. CDR1 is SEHNR, CDR2 FQNEAQ, per germline (reference sequence). V lost 6 bases, J lost 3 bases, and 10 bases stayed unmatched.